The 22 T cell receptor beta chains below all came from one sample that was sequenced in a study of cytomegalovirus exposure and HLA in healthy donors. Use of 60 Vbeta and 13 Jbeta primers characterized the PCR. This table comes from immunoSEQ multiplex PCR, and its TCRdb copy is limited to in-frame clones, with some not included. This table has approximately 150,000 clones, around two thirds appearing once. The sequenced material came from PBMCs. The source is a man under 40 in good health and CMV-seropositive.

The gene calls are TRBV9 and TRBJ1-2; a possible D gene is TRBD1 (6 bases). Germline V CDR1 and CDR2: SGDLS, YYNGEE. Trimming stripped 0 bases from V and 4 bases from J, with 16 bases between. The CDR3 has 16 residues. This CDR3 reads CASSVGGTQSIYGYTF. In DNA form, the CDR3 reads TGTGCCAGCAGCGTAGGAGGGACACAGAGCATCTATGGCTACACCTTC.

The chain employs TRBV13 and TRBJ2-7, with D possibly TRBD2 on 5 matching bases. V was cut by 5 bases and J by 6 bases, with 23 bases left in between. The germline CDR1 and CDR2 sequences are PRHDT and FYEKMQ (reference sequence). This CDR3 is 16 amino acids long. CDR3 loop: CASSENPGLSTAEQYF. The CDR3, as DNA: TGTGCCAGCAGCGAGAACCCGGGGTTGTCGACGGCCGAGCAGTACTTC.

J is TRBJ2-2 and V is TRBV10-1; no firm D call. Trimming removed 0 bases from V and 4 bases from J, with 9 bases in between. Germline-derived CDR1 and CDR2 are WNHNN and SYGVQD (reference sequence). The CDR3 consists of 15 residues. The CDR3 reads CASSESRILTGELFF. In DNA, the CDR3 is TGCGCCAGCAGTGAGTCTCGTATCCTCACCGGGGAGCTGTTTTTT.

The chain links TRBV5-5 to TRBJ1-4, with D perhaps matching TRBD1 (6 bases). From germline, CDR1 is SGHKS and CDR2 YYEKEE (reference sequence). CDR3 length: 16 amino acids. Trimming stripped 3 bases from V and 4 bases from J, with 16 bases between. DNA of the CDR3: TGTGCCAGCAGCTCGGAGTGGACAGACAGTAATGAAAAACTGTTTTTT. Amino acids: CASSSEWTDSNEKLFF.

Concerning this clone: Germline is not matched at one junction end, which may reflect a read error. This chain joins TRBV7-9 and TRBJ1-1, with 9 bases fitting TRBD1. The germline CDR1 and CDR2 sequences are SEHNR and FQNEAQ (reference sequence). There are 14 residues in the CDR3. The CDR3: CSSSLGTGLTEAFF. The CDR3 DNA sequence: TGTTCCAGCAGCTTAGGGACAGGGCTCACTGAAGCTTTCTTT.

J is TRBJ2-1 and V is TRBV6-5; maybe TRBD2 (6 bases). V was pared by 9 bases and J by 3 bases, with 15 bases between. The CDR3 is 14 amino acids. CDR1 and CDR2 from the germline V gene are MNHEY and SVGAGI. The DNA for the CDR3 is TGTGCCAGTAAGATTTGGAGGGGCTACAATGAGCAGTTCTTC. It codes for CASKIWRGYNEQFF.

The chain employs TRBV6-5 and TRBJ2-7; D not resolved. This CDR3 has 13 amino acids. Trimming shortened V by 0 bases and J by 3 bases, and 6 bases separated the two germline ends. Germline loops: CDR1 MNHEY, CDR2 SVGAGI. This CDR3 is CASSYSYSYEQYF. The CDR3 nucleotides are TGTGCCAGCAGTTACTCGTACAGCTACGAGCAGTACTTC.

This chain uses TRBV9 with TRBJ2-3; 11 bases are a match to TRBD2. The J segment lost 2 bases and the V segment lost 3 bases, leaving 5 bases of the junction unmatched. CDR3 length: 16 residues. Germline loops: CDR1 SGDLS, CDR2 YYNGEE. This CDR3 is CASSEGTSGYTDTQYF. CDR3 bases: TGTGCCAGCAGCGAGGGGACTAGCGGTTACACAGATACGCAGTATTTT.

This clone was found a few times. V gene TRBV25-1 combines with J gene TRBJ2-7; D perhaps matches TRBD2 (5 bases). The ends were cut back, 7 bases at V and 2 bases at J, with 12 bases in the middle. The length of the CDR3 is 13 residues. Germline lookup yields CDR1 MGHDK and CDR2 SYGVNS. CDR3 amino acids: CASKRDWAYEQYF. CDR3 sequence (DNA): TGTGCCAGCAAACGGGATTGGGCCTACGAGCAGTACTTC.

The gene calls are TRBV5-1 and TRBJ1-4; 8 bases agree with TRBD1. The germline V gene encodes CDR1 SGHRS and CDR2 YFSETQ. The V gene end was trimmed by 5 bases and the J gene end by 5 bases; junction bases not matched to a gene: 11. This CDR3 contains 16 residues. The CDR3 sequence: CASRGNWQGANEKLFF. CDR3 nucleotide sequence: TGCGCCAGCAGAGGAAACTGGCAGGGGGCAAATGAAAAACTGTTTTTT.

The chain joins TRBV5-4 to TRBJ2-1; no firm D call. The CDR3 covers 13 residues. The V end was cut by 1 base, the J end by 7 bases, with 9 bases between. Germline values: CDR1 SGHNT, CDR2 YYREEE (reference sequence). The CDR3: CASSLPTGNEQFF. CDR3 sequence (DNA): TGTGCCAGCAGCTTGCCGACTGGAAATGAGCAGTTCTTC.

This chain joins TRBV9 and TRBJ2-1; no clear D gene. Germline CDR1 reads SGDLS; CDR2 reads YYNGEE. The ends were cut back, 0 bases at V and 12 bases at J, with 7 bases in the middle. The CDR3 covers 11 residues. The CDR3 DNA reads as TGTGCCAGCAGCGTAGGGTTCGGGCAGTTCTTC. Amino acid sequence: CASSVGFGQFF.

V usage is TRBV27 and J usage is TRBJ2-7, with TRBD2 matching 9 bases. Germline-derived CDR1 and CDR2 are MNHEY and SMNVEV (reference sequence). The trim removed 6 bases at V and 5 bases at J, leaving 14 bases unmatched. This CDR3 region has 16 residues. In nucleotides, the CDR3 is TGTGCCAGCAGCATTACTCCGGCGGGGGGGGGTCACGAGCAGTACTTC. It is translated as CASSITPAGGGHEQYF.

The genes are TRBV6-1 and TRBJ1-1; D unclear. CDR1 MNHNS and CDR2 SASEGT come from the germline V gene. This CDR3 contains 12 residues. The germline V and J ends were trimmed by 5 bases and 0 bases, with 4 bases remaining between them. The CDR3 sequence is CASSLLNTEAFF. The CDR3 DNA reads TGTGCCAGCAGTCTATTGAACACTGAAGCTTTCTTT.

This chain connects TRBV30 to TRBJ2-5; 7 nucleotides line up with TRBD2. Trimming removed 3 bases from V and 5 bases from J; junction bases left unmatched: 0. This CDR3 has 11 residues. Germline V gives CDR1 GTSNPN, CDR2 SVGIG (reference sequence). For the CDR3, the DNA is TGTGCCTGGAGGGGGGGGGAGACCCAGTACTTC. This codes for CAWRGGETQYF.

This clone appeared a few times. The chain joins TRBV7-3 to TRBJ1-1; 7 nucleotides agree with TRBD1. This CDR3 spans 15 amino acids. The germline CDR1 and CDR2 sequences are SGHTA and FQGTGA. V trimming: 5 bases; J trimming: 1 base; junction bases outside the gene matches: 7. The CDR3 spells CASSMSGQTNTEAFF. The DNA of the CDR3 is TGTGCCAGCAGCATGTCGGGACAGACGAACACTGAAGCTTTCTTT.

Only a few counts were recorded for this clone. The gene calls are TRBV7-3 and TRBJ2-1; 8 bases are a match to TRBD2. Trimming took 3 bases from V and 4 from J; bases not matched to a gene: 8. CDR1 is SGHTA, CDR2 FQGTGA, per germline. The CDR3 extends over 16 amino acids. DNA of the CDR3: TGTGCCAGCAGCTTCGGGTTGACTAGCGCATACAATGAGCAGTTCTTC. It is translated as CASSFGLTSAYNEQFF.

The chain joins TRBV7-9 to TRBJ2-1; 13 nucleotides align to TRBD2. Germline values: CDR1 SEHNR, CDR2 FQNEAQ (reference sequence). With V trimmed by 4 bases and J by 8 bases, 5 bases remained unmatched. This CDR3 comprises 15 residues. CDR3 in amino acids: CASSWTSGRWYEQFF. For the CDR3, the DNA is TGTGCCAGCAGCTGGACTAGCGGGAGATGGTATGAGCAGTTCTTC.

This clone appeared a single time. The J gene is TRBJ2-5, the V gene TRBV7-9; perhaps TRBD1 as D (5 bases). The CDR3 covers 14 residues. The V end was cut by 5 bases, the J end by 1 base, with 11 bases between. In germline, CDR1 is SEHNR, CDR2 FQNEAQ (reference sequence). The CDR3 DNA follows: TGTGCCAGCAGCCACCGCAGGGCCCAAGAGACCCAGTACTTC. Translated, it gives CASSHRRAQETQYF.

The chain is built from TRBV5-8 and TRBJ1-2; D gene uncertain. The germline gives CDR1 SGHTS, CDR2 YDEGEE. Trimming took 5 bases from V and 1 from J, leaving 9 bases between them. There are 13 residues in the CDR3. For the CDR3, the DNA is TGTGCCAGCAGGCGGGCGGTTAACTATGGCTACACCTTC. It specifies CASRRAVNYGYTF.

In its sample, this clone was seen a few times. The gene calls are TRBV7-3 and TRBJ1-1, with D tentatively TRBD1 (5 bases). Trimming left V 5 bases short and J 3 bases short, with 10 bases between. The germline gives CDR1 SGHTA, CDR2 FQGTGA. The CDR3 runs 13 residues. CDR3 nucleotide sequence: TGTGCCAGCAGCGGGGACTCCGACACTGAAGCTTTCTTT. Protein: CASSGDSDTEAFF.

V usage is TRBV19 and J usage is TRBJ1-1; TRBD1 might be the D (5 bases). Germline lookup yields CDR1 LNHDA and CDR2 SQIVND (reference sequence). The V end was cut by 4 bases, the J end by 1 base, with 10 bases between. This CDR3 has 14 amino acids. The CDR3: CASSTRQPNTEAFF. The CDR3 DNA reads as TGTGCCAGTAGTACAAGACAGCCGAACACTGAAGCTTTCTTT.